The clone carrying this T cell receptor beta chain appeared a few times. Its antigen is still unknown. The CDR3 covers 17 residues. V gave up 4 bases and J gave up 4 bases; unmatched junction bases: 14. Per the germline V gene, CDR1 is SGHRS and CDR2 is YFSETQ. This sample is drawn from a study of response to subunit inactivated influenza vaccine. TCRdb used MiXCR to reprocess the RT-PCR reads, holding one entry per CDR3 protein. The table has hundreds of thousands of distinct CDR3 sequences, 22% seen once. Study-wide findings and caveats: It was the authors' suggestion that each seasonal influenza vaccination recruits few new T cells.

The source is a man between 50 and 75 years old who received an inactivated influenza vaccine. Sequenced here: PBMCs from blood, sampled approximately 22 months after vaccination. The chain couples TRBV5-1 to TRBJ2-3, with 8 bases aligning to TRBD2. DNA of the CDR3: TGCGCCAGCAGCCGCACCACTAGCGGTGGACCGGCAGATACGCAGTATTTT. This encodes CASSRTTSGGPADTQYF.